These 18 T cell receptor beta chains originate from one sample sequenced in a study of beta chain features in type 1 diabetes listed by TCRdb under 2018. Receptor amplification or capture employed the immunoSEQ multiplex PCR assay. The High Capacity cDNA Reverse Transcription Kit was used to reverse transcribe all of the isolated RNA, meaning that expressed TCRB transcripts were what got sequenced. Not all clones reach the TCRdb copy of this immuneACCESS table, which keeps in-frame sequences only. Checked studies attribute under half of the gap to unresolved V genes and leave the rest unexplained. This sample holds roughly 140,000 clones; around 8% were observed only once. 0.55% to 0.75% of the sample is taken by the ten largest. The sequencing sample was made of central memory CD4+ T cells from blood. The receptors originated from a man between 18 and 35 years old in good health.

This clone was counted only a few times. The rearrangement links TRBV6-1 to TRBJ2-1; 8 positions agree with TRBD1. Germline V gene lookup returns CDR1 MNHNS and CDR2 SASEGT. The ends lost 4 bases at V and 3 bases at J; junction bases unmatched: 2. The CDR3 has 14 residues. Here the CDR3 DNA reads TGTGCCAGCAGTGCAGGGGGCGGCTACAATGAGCAGTTCTTC. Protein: CASSAGGGYNEQFF.

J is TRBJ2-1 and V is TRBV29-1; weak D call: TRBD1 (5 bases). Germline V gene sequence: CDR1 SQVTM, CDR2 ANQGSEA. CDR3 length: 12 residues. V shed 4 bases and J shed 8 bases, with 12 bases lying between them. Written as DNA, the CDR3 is TGCAGCGTTGCCTCAGGGAAGGATGAGCAGTTCTTC. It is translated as CSVASGKDEQFF.

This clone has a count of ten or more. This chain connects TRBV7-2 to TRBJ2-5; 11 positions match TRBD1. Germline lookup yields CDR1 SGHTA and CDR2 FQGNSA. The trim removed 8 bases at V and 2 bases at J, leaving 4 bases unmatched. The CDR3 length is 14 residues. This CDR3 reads CASGRDRGQETQYF. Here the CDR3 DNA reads TGTGCCAGCGGCCGGGACAGGGGGCAAGAGACCCAGTACTTC.

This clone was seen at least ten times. CDR3 coding DNA: TGTGCCAGCAGCTTGGGACAGGGAGGTGAAAAACTGTTTTTT. Residues: CASSLGQGGEKLFF. The chain couples TRBV9 to TRBJ1-4, with 9 bases fitting TRBD1. This CDR3 spans 14 amino acids. After removal of 4 bases from V and 7 bases from J, the junction contained 5 bases not matched to a gene. CDR1 SGDLS and CDR2 YYNGEE come from the germline V gene. Complete variable domain (other parts from reference TRBV9 and TRBJ1-4): DSGVTQTPKHLITATGQRVTLRCSPRSGDLSVYWYQQSLDQGLQFLIQYYNGEERAKGNILERFSAQQFPDLHSELNLSSLELGDSALYFCASSLGQGGEKLFFGSGTQLSVL.

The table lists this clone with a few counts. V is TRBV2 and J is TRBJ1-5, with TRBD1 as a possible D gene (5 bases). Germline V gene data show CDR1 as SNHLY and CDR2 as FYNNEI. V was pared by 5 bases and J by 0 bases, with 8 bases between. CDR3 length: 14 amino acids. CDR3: CASSRDYSNQPQHF. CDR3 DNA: TGTGCCAGCAGTCGGGACTATAGCAATCAGCCCCAGCATTTT.

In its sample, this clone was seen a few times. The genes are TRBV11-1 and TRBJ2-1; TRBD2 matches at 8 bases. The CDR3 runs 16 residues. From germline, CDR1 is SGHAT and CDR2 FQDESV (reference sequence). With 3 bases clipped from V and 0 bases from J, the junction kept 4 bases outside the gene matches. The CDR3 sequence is CASSFSGSSSYNEQFF. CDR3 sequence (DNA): TGTGCCAGCAGCTTCAGCGGGAGTAGCTCCTACAATGAGCAGTTCTTC.

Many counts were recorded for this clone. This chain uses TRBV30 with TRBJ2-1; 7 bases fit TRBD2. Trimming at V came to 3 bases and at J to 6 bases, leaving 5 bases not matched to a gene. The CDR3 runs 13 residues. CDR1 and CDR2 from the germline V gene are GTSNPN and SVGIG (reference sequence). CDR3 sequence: CAWRAGPPNEQFF. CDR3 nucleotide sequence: TGTGCCTGGAGAGCGGGACCCCCCAATGAGCAGTTCTTC.

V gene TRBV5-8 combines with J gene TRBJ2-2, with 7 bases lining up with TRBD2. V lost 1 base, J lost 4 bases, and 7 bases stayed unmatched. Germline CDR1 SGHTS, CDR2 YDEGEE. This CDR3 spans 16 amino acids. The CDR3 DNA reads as TGTGCCAGCAGCTTGTGGACGGGGGGTTCCACCGGGGAGCTGTTTTTT. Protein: CASSLWTGGSTGELFF.

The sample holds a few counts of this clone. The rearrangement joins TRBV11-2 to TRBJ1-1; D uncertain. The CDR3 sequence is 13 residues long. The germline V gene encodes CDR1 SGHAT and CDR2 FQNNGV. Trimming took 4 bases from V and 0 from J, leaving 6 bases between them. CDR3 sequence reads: CASSSSLNTEAFF. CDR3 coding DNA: TGTGCCAGCAGCTCTTCTCTGAACACTGAAGCTTTCTTT. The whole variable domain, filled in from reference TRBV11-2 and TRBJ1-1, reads EAGVAQSPRYKIIEKRQSVAFWCNPISGHATLYWYQQILGQGPKLLIQFQNNGVVDDSQLPKDRFSAERLKGVDSTLKIQPAKLEDSAVYLCASSSSLNTEAFFGQGTRLTVV.

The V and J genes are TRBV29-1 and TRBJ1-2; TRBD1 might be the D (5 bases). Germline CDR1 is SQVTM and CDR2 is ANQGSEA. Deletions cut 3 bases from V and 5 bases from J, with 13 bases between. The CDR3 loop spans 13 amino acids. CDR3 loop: CSVERQSYYGYTF. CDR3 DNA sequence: TGCAGCGTTGAGCGACAGAGCTATTATGGCTACACCTTC. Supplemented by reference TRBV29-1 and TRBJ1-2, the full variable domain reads SAVISQKPSRDICQRGTSLTIQCQVDSQVTMMFWYRQQPGQSLTLIATANQGSEATYESGFVIDKFPISRPNLTFSTLTVSNMSPEDSSIYLCSVERQSYYGYTFGSGTRLTVV.

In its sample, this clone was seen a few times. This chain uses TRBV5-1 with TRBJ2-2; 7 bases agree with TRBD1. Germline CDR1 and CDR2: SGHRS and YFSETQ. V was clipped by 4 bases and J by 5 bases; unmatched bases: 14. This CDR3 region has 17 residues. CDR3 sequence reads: CASSPTFEQGTTGELFF. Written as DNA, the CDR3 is TGCGCCAGCAGCCCCACCTTCGAACAGGGGACGACCGGGGAGCTGTTTTTT.

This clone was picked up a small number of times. CDR3 sequence reads: CASSQGLAGGTNTGELFF. The DNA for the CDR3 is TGCGCCAGCAGCCAGGGACTAGCGGGGGGAACGAACACCGGGGAGCTGTTTTTT. This chain uses TRBV4-3 with TRBJ2-2, with 15 bases fitting TRBD2. The CDR3 consists of 18 residues. Germline assignment: CDR1 LGHNA and CDR2 YSLEER. The V and J ends lost 3 bases and 0 bases, in that order; junction bases with no gene match: 2.

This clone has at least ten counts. The CDR3 DNA reads TGTGCCAGCACAGGGGGATCCGATTCACCCCTCCACTTT. This codes for CASTGGSDSPLHF. V gene TRBV5-6 combines with J gene TRBJ1-6, with 7 positions matching TRBD1. The CDR3 sequence is 13 residues long. Germline V lookup: CDR1 SGHDT, CDR2 YYEEEE. Trimming cost V 6 bases and J 8 bases; bases outside gene matches: 5.

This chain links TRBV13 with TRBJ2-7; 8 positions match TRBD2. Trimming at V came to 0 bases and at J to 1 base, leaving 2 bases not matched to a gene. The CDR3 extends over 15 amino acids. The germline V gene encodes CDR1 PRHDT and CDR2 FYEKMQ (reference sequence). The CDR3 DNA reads TGTGCCAGCAGCTTAGGGACTAGCGAATCCTACGAGCAGTACTTC. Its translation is CASSLGTSESYEQYF.

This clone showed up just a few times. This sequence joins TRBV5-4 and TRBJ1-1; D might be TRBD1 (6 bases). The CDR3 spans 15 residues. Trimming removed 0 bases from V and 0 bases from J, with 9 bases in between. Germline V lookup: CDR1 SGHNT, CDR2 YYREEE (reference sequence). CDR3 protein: CASSLGQGMNTEAFF. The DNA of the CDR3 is TGTGCCAGCAGCTTGGGGCAGGGGATGAACACTGAAGCTTTCTTT.

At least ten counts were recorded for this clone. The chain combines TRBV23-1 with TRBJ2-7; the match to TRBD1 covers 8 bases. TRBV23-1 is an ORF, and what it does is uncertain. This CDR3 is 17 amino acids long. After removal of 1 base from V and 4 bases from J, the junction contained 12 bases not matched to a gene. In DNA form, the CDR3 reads TGCGCCAGCAGTCAATTAAAAGTAGGACAGGGCGGATACGAGCAGTACTTC. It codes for CASSQLKVGQGGYEQYF.

CDR3 loop: CASSQETGDDSYNEQFF. Written as DNA, the CDR3 is TGCGCCAGCAGCCAAGAAACAGGGGATGACTCCTACAATGAGCAGTTCTTC. V is TRBV4-3 and J is TRBJ2-1, with 7 nucleotides matching TRBD1. Germline assignment: CDR1 LGHNA and CDR2 YSLEER. The CDR3 is 17 residues long. Trimming removed 0 bases from V and 0 bases from J; junction bases left unmatched: 5.

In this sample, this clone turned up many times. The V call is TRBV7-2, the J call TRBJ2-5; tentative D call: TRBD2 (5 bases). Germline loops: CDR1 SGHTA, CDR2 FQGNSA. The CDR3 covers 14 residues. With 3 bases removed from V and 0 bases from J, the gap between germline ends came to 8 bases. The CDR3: CASSFRRDQETQYF. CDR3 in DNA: TGTGCCAGCAGCTTTAGGCGGGACCAAGAGACCCAGTACTTC.